The 4 T cell receptor beta chains reported below all come from one sample, sequenced in a study of CD8 T cells in ankylosing spondylitis. TCRdb used MiXCR to reprocess the 5' RACE reads, holding one entry per CDR3 protein. Of around 250,000 distinct CDR3 sequences in the sample, approximately 20% were seen once. Material: blood, either unsorted or a sorted T cell fraction (not recorded which). The receptor source for this set is a male donor with ankylosing spondylitis or in good health (not recorded which).

The table lists this clonotype with many counts. The V and J genes are TRBV4-2 and TRBJ1-1; D unresolved. Trimming pared 0 bases from V and 2 bases from J, leaving 13 bases between. Per the germline V gene, CDR1 is LGHNA and CDR2 is YNFKEQ. The CDR3 spans 16 residues. CDR3 nucleotide sequence: TGTGCCAGCAGCCAAGAATATGGCGGGCTTAACACTGAAGCTTTCTTT. Encoded protein: CASSQEYGGLNTEAFF.

The J gene is TRBJ2-1, the V gene TRBV20-1; D may be TRBD2 (5 bases). Germline-derived CDR1 and CDR2 are DFQATT and SNEGSKA (reference sequence). V shed 2 bases and J shed 0 bases, with 8 bases lying between them. The CDR3 is 14 residues long. The CDR3 sequence: CSARPDYSYNEQFF. Written as DNA, the CDR3 is TGCAGTGCTAGACCCGACTACTCCTACAATGAGCAGTTCTTC.

This clonotype was seen only once. Here the CDR3 reads CASSFTGATNTEAFF. The CDR3 nucleotides are TGCGCCAGCAGCTTTACAGGGGCGACGAACACTGAAGCTTTCTTT. The chain recombines TRBV5-1 with TRBJ1-1; 7 nucleotides match TRBD1. Per the germline V gene, CDR1 is SGHRS and CDR2 is YFSETQ. The J segment lost 1 base and the V segment lost 2 bases, leaving 5 bases of the junction unmatched. There are 15 residues in the CDR3.

This clonotype was seen more than once but under ten times. The chain employs TRBV12-3 or TRBV12-4 and TRBJ2-3; TRBD2 agrees at 9 bases. J gave up 3 bases and V 6 bases, and 7 bases lay outside the gene matches. The CDR3 has 15 amino acids. Here the CDR3 reads CASRDLAGMTDTQYF. The DNA for the CDR3 is TGTGCCAGCAGGGACCTAGCGGGGATGACAGATACGCAGTATTTT.